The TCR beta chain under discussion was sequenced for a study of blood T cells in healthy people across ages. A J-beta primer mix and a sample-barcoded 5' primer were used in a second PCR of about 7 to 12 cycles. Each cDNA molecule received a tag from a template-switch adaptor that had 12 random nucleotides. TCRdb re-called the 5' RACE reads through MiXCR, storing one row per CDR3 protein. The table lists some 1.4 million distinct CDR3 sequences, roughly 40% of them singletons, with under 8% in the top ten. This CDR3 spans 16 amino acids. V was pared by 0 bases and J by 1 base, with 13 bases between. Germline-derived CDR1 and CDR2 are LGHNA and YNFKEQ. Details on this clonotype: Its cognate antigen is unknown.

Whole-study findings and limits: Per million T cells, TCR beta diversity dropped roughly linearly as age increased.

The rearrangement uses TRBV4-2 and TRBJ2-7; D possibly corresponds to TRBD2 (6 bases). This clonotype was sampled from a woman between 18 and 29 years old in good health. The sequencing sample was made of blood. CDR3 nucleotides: TGTGCCAGCAGCCAAGATAAACTAGCTCTTTCCTACGAGCAGTACTTC. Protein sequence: CASSQDKLALSYEQYF.